This TCR beta chain was recorded in a study of regulatory dendritic cells for organ transplantation. Study information: Monocytes received vitamin D3 on days 0 and 4, IL-10 on day 4. LPS was added to dendritic cell cultures on day 6. Overall study results and limits: The most alloreactive TCR clonotypes were found in resting memory CD8+ cells.

Measured with immunoSEQ multiplex PCR; TCRdb has only the in-frame clones, and not every one. The table records about 20,000 clones, 80% to 90% of them present only once. Allogeneic regulatory or mature dendritic cells were co-cultured for four to six days with CFSE-labeled sorted T cells at 1:10. Naive CD45RA+ and memory CD45RO+ CD4+ or CD8+ T cells were FACS-sorted. Turning to this clone: Its antigen is not identified.

Germline lookup yields CDR1 SEHNR and CDR2 FQNEAQ (reference sequence). The CDR3 covers 14 residues. The V segment lost 8 bases and the J segment 1 base; nucleotides outside the gene matches: 5. The TCR comes from a human donor in good health. The rearrangement joins TRBV7-9 to TRBJ2-1; 7 nucleotides line up with TRBD2. Specimen: naive CD4+ T cells from blood cultured with regulatory dendritic cells. Subset specified: CD45RA+ naive T cells. CDR3 nucleotides: TGTGCCAGCGGGCTTAGCGGGTCCTACAATGAGCAGTTCTTC. As protein: CASGLSGSYNEQFF.